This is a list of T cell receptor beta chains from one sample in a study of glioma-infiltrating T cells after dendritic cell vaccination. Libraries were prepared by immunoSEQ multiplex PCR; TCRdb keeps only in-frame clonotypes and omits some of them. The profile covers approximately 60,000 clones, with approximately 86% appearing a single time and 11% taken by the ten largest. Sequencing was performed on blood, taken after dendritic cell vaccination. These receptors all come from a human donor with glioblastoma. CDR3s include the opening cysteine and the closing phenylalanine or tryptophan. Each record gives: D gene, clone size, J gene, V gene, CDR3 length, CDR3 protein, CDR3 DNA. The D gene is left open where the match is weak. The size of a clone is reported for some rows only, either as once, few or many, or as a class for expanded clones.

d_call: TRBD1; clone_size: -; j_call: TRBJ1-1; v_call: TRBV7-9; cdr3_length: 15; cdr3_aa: CASRDDRGMNTEAFF; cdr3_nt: TGTGCCAGCAGGGACGACAGGGGGATGAACACTGAAGCTTTCTTT
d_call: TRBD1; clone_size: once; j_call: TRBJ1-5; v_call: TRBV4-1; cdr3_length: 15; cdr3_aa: CASSQDGTGMGPQHF; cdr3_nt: TGCGCCAGCAGCCAAGATGGGACAGGGATGGGGCCCCAGCATTTT
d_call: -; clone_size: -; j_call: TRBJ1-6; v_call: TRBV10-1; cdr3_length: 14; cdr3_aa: CASRVLADNSPLHF; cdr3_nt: TGCGCCAGCCGAGTTCTGGCGGATAATTCACCCCTCCACTTT
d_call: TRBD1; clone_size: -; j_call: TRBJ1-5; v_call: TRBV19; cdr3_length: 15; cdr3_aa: CASSIVGQRFSPQHF; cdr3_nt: TGTGCCAGTAGTATAGTGGGACAGCGCTTTTCGCCCCAGCATTTT
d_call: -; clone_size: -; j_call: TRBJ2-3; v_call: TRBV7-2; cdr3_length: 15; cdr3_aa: CASSLDQGPTDTQYF; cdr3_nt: TGTGCCAGCAGCTTAGATCAGGGGCCGACGGATACGCAGTATTTT
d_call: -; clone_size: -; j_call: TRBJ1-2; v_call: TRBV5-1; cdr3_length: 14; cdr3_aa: CASAQGQGGYGYTF; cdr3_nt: TGCGCCAGCGCCCAGGGGCAGGGTGGCTATGGCTACACCTTC
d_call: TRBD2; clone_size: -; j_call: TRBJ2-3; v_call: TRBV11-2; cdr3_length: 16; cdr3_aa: CASSLVTSGRPDTQYF; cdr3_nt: TGTGCCAGCAGCTTAGTAACTAGCGGGAGACCGGATACGCAGTATTTT
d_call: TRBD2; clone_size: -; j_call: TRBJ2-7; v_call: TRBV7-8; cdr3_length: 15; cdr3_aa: CASSLGLAGFNEQYF; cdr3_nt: TGTGCCAGCAGCTTGGGACTAGCGGGATTTAATGAGCAGTACTTC
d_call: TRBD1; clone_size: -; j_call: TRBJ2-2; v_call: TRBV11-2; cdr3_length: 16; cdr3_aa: CASSPFRQGAGGELFF; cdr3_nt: TGTGCCAGCAGCCCTTTCCGGCAGGGGGCAGGCGGGGAGCTGTTTTTT
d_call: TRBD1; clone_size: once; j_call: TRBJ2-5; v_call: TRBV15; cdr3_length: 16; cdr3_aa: CATSRGTGAVEETQYF; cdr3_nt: TGTGCCACCAGCAGGGGGACAGGGGCGGTTGAGGAGACCCAGTACTTC
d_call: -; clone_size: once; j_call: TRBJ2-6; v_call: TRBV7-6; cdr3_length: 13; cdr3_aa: CASSLQGANVLTF; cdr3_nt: TGTGCCAGCAGCTTACAGGGGGCCAACGTCCTGACTTTC
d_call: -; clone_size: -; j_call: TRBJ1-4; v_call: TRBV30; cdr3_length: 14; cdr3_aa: CAWSVRGRERKLFF; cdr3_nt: TGTGCCTGGAGTGTACGGGGTCGAGAAAGAAAACTGTTTTTT
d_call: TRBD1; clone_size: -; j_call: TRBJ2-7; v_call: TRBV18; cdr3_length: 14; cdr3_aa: CASSPGTGGYEQYF; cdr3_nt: TGTGCCAGCTCACCCGGAACAGGGGGCTACGAGCAGTACTTC
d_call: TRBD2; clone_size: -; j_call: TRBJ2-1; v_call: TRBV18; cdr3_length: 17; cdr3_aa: CASSPGIGSGNYNEQFF; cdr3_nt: TGTGCCAGCTCACCCGGGATTGGTAGCGGGAACTACAATGAGCAGTTCTTC
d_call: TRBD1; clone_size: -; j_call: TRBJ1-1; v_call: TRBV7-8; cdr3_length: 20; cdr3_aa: CASSQHPGGGGGITNTEAFF; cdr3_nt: TGTGCCAGCAGCCAACATCCAGGGGGAGGAGGGGGCATCACGAACACTGAAGCTTTCTTT
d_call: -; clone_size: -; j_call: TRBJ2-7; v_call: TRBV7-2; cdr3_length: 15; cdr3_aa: CASSLSVDSHYEQYF; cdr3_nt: TGTGCCAGCAGCTTATCTGTGGATAGCCACTACGAGCAGTACTTC
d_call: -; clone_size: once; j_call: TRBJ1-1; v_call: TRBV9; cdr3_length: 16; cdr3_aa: CASSDPIGGPNTEAFF; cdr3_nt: TGTGCCAGCAGCGACCCGATCGGGGGGCCGAACACTGAAGCTTTCTTT
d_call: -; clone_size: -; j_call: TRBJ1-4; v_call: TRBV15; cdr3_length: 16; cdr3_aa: CATSGNRTSTNEKLFF; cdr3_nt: TGTGCCACCAGCGGGAACAGGACCTCGACTAATGAAAAACTGTTTTTT
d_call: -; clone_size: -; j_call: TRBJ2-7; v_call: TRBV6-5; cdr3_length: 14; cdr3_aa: CASSQSGPSYEQYF; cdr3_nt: TGTGCCAGCAGTCAAAGCGGACCCTCCTACGAGCAGTACTTC
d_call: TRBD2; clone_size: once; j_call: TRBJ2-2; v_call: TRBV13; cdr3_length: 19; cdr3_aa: CASSPRPSGGASDTGELFF; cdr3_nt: TGTGCCAGCAGCCCAAGGCCTAGCGGGGGGGCTTCCGACACCGGGGAGCTGTTTTTT
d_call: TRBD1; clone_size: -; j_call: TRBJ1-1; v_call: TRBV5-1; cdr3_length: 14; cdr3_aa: CASSLGQGGAEAFF; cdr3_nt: TGCGCCAGCAGCTTGGGACAGGGGGGGGCTGAAGCTTTCTTT
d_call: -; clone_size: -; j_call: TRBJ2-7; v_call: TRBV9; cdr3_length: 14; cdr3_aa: CASSAYSTYDEQYF; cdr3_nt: TGTGCCAGCAGCGCATACAGTACGTATGACGAGCAGTACTTC
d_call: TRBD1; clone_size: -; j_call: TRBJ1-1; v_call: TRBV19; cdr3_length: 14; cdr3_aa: CASSIATGALGAFF; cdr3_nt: TGTGCCAGTAGTATAGCGACAGGGGCACTGGGAGCTTTCTTT
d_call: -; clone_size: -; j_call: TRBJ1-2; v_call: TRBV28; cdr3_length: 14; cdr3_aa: CASREGPGMDGYTF; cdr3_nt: TGTGCCAGCAGAGAAGGGCCAGGGATGGACGGCTACACCTTC
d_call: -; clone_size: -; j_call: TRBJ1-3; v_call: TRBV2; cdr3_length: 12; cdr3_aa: CASSTGGNTIYF; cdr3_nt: TGTGCCAGCAGCACCGGTGGAAACACCATATATTTT
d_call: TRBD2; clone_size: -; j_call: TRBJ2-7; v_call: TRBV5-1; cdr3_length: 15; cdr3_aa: CASSLASGSSYEQYF; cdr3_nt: TGCGCCAGCAGCTTGGCTAGCGGGAGCTCCTACGAGCAGTACTTC
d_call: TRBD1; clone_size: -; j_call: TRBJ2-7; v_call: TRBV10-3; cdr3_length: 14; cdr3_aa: CAINAGTGVHEQYF; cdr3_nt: TGTGCCATCAACGCCGGGACAGGGGTACACGAGCAGTACTTC
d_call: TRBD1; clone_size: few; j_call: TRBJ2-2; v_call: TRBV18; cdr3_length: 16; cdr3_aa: CASSQEQGPDTGELFF; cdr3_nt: TGTGCCAGCTCTCAGGAACAGGGGCCGGACACCGGGGAGCTGTTTTTT
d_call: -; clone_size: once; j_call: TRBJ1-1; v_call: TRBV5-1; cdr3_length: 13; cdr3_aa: CASSLGYSTEAFF; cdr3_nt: TGCGCCAGCAGCTTGGGGTATAGCACTGAAGCTTTCTTT
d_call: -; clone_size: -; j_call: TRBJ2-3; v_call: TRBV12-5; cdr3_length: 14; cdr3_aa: CASGLKRRTDTQYF; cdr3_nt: TGTGCTAGTGGTTTGAAGAGGCGCACAGATACGCAGTATTTT
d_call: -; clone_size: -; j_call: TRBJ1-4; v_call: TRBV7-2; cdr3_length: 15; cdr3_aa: CASNFGSDGSEKLFF; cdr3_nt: TGTGCCAGCAACTTCGGGTCGGACGGGAGTGAAAAACTGTTTTTT
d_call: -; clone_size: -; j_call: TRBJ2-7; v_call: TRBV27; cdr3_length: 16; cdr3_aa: CASSRSMGLLSYEQYF; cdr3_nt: TGTGCCAGCAGTCGGTCGATGGGCCTCCTCTCCTACGAGCAGTACTTC
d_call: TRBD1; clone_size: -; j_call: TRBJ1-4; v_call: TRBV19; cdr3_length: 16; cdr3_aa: CASKFGRGPTNEKLFF; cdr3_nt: TGTGCCAGTAAATTCGGCAGGGGGCCAACTAATGAAAAACTGTTTTTT
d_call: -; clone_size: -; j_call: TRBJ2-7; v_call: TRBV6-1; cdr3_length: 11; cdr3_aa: CASRRYYEQYF; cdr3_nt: TGTGCCAGCAGGCGCTACTACGAGCAGTACTTC
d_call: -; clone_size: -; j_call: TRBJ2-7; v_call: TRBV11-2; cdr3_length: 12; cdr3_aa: CASSLEHYEQYF; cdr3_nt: TGTGCCAGCAGCTTAGAACACTACGAGCAGTACTTC
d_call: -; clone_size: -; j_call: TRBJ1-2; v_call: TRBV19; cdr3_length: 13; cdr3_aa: CASRAQGNYGYTF; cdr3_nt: TGTGCCAGTAGGGCCCAGGGCAACTATGGCTACACCTTC
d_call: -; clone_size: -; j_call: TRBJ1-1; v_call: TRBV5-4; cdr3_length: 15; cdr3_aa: CASSLPGRRNTEAFF; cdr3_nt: TGTGCCAGCAGCTTGCCCGGTCGGAGGAACACTGAAGCTTTCTTT
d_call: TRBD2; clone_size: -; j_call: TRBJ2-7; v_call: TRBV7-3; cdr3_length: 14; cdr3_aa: CASSLAGGPYEQYF; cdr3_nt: TGTGCCAGCAGCTTAGCGGGAGGCCCCTACGAGCAGTACTTC
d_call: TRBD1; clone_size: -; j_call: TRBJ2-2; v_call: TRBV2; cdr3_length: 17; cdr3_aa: CASIKGRGGLNTGELFF; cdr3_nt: TGTGCCAGCATTAAAGGGCGAGGGGGCCTCAACACCGGGGAGCTGTTTTTT
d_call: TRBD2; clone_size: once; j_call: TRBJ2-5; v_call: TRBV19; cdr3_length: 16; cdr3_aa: CASRIRGGSMGETQYF; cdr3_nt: TGTGCCAGTAGGATCCGAGGCGGGAGTATGGGAGAGACCCAGTACTTC
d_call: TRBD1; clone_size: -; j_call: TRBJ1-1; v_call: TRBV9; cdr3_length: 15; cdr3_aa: CASSPRTGVNTEAFF; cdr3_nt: TGTGCCAGCAGCCCCCGGACAGGAGTGAACACTGAAGCTTTCTTT
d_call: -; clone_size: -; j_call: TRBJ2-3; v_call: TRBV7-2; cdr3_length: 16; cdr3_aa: CASSLDVERSTDTQYF; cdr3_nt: TGTGCCAGCAGCCTAGACGTTGAGAGGAGCACAGATACGCAGTATTTT
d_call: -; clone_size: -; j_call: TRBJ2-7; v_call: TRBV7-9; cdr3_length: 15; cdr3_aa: CASSPRGQSSYEQYF; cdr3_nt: TGTGCCAGCAGCCCCCGCGGACAAAGCTCCTACGAGCAGTACTTC
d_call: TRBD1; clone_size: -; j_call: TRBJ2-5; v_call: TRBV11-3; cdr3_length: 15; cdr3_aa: CASSRQWTGQEIQYF; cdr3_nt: TGTGCCAGCAGTCGACAATGGACAGGGCAAGAGATCCAGTACTTC
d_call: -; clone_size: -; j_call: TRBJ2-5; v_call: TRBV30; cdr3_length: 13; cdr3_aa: CAWSVLGEETQYF; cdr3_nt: TGTGCCTGGAGTGTACTCGGGGAGGAGACCCAGTACTTC
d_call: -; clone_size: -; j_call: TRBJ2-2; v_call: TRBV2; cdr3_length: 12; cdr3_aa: CASSVEPGELFF; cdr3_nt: TGTGCCAGCAGTGTCGAGCCTGGGGAGCTGTTTTTT